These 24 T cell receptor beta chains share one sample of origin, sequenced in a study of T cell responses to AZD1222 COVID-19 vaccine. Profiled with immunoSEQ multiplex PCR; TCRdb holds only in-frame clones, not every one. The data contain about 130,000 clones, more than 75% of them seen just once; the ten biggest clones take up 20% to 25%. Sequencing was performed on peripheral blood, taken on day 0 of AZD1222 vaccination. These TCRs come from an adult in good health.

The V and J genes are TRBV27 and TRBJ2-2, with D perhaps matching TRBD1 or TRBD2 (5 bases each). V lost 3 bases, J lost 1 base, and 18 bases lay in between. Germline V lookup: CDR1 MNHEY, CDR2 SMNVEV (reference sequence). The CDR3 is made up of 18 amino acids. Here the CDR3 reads CASSFALRGRLNTGELFF. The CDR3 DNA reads TGTGCCAGCAGTTTTGCTCTTCGGGGCAGATTGAACACCGGGGAGCTGTTTTTT.

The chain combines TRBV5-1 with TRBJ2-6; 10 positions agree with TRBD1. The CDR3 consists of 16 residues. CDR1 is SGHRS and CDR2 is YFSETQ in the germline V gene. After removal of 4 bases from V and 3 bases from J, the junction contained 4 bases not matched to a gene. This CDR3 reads CASSRQGARGANVLTF. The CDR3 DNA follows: TGCGCCAGCAGCCGACAGGGGGCGCGTGGGGCCAACGTCCTGACTTTC.

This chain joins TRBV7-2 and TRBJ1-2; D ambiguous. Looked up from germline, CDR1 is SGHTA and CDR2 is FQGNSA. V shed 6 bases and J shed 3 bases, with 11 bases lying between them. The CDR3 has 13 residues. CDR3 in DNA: TGTGCCAGCAGTCGCCGATCGGACTATGGCTACACCTTC. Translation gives CASSRRSDYGYTF.

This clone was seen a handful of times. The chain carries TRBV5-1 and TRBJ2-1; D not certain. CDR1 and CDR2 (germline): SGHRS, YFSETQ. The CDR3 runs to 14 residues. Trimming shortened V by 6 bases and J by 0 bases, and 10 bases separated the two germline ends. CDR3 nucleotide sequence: TGCGCCAGCAACCAGGCAAACTCCTACAATGAGCAGTTCTTC. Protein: CASNQANSYNEQFF.

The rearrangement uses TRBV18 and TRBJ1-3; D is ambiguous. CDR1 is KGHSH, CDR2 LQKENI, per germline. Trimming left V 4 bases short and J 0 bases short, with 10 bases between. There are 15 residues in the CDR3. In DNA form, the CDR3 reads TGTGCCAGCTCACAGTTACAGAGCTCTGGAAACACCATATATTTT. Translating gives CASSQLQSSGNTIYF.

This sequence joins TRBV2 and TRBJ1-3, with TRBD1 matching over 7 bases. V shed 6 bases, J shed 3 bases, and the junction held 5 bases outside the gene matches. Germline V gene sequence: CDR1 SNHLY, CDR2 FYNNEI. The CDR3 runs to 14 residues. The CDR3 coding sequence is TGTGCCAGCAGCGAGGGGACAGTTGGAAACACCATATATTTT. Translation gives CASSEGTVGNTIYF.

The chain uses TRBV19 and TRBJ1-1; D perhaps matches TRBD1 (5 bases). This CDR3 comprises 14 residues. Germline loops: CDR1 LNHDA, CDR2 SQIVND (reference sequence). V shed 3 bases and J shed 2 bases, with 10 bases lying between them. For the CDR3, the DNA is TGTGCCAGTAGTATGACACAGGTTAACACTGAAGCTTTCTTT. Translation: CASSMTQVNTEAFF.

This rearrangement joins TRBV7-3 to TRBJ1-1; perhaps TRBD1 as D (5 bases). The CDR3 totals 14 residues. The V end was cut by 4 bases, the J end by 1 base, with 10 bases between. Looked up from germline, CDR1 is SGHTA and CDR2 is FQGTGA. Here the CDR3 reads CASSWGTGNTEAFF. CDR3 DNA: TGTGCCAGCAGCTGGGGGACGGGGAACACTGAAGCTTTCTTT.

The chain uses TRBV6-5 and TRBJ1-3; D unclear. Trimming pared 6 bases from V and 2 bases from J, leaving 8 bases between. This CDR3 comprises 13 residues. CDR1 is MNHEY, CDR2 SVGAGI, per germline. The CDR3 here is CASSPLPGNTIYF. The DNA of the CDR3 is TGTGCCAGCAGCCCCCTTCCTGGAAACACCATATATTTT.

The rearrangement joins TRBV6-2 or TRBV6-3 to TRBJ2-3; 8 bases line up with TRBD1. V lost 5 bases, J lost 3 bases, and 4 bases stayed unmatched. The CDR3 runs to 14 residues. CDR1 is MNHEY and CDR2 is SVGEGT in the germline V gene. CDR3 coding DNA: TGTGCCAGCAGTATAAGGACAGGGACAGATACGCAGTATTTT. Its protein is CASSIRTGTDTQYF.

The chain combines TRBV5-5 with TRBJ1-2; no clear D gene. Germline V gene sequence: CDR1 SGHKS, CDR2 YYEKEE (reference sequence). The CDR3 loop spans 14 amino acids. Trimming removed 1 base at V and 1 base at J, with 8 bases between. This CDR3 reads CASSLTRYNYGYTF. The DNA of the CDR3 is TGTGCCAGCAGCTTGACCCGGTATAACTATGGCTACACCTTC.

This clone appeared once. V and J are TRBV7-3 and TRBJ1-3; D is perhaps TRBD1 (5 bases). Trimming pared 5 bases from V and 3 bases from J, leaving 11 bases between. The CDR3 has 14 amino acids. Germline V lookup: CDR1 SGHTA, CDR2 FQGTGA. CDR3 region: CASSPQGVGNTIYF. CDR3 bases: TGTGCCAGCAGCCCCCAGGGCGTTGGAAACACCATATATTTT.

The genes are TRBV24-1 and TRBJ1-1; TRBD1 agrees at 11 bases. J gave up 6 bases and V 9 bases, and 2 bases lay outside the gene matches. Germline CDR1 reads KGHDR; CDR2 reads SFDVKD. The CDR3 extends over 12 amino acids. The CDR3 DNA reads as TGTGCCACCGAGGGACAGGGGGCTGAAGCTTTCTTT. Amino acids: CATEGQGAEAFF.

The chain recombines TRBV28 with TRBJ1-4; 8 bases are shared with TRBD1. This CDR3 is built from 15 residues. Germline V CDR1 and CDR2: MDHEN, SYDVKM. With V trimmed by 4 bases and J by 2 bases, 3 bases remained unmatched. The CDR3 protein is CASSSYRGTNEKLFF. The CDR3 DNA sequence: TGTGCCAGCAGTTCCTACAGGGGGACTAATGAAAAACTGTTTTTT.

Here the CDR3 reads CASSLWGKGASGNTIYF. CDR3 DNA sequence: TGTGCCAGCAGCTTGTGGGGCAAGGGAGCAAGCGGAAACACCATATATTTT. The chain has TRBV5-6 and TRBJ1-3; possibly TRBD1 for D (5 bases). Per germline, CDR1 SGHDT and CDR2 YYEEEE. CDR3 length: 17 amino acids. The V gene lost 1 base and the J gene lost 4 bases, with 18 bases spanning the gap.

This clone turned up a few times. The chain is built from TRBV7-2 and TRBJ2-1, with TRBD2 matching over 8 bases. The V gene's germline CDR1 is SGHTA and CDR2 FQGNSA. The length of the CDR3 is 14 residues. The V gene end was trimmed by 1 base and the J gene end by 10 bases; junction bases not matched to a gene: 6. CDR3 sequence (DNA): TGTGCCAGCAGCTTAGTAGTAGGACTAGCCGAGCAGTTCTTC. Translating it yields CASSLVVGLAEQFF. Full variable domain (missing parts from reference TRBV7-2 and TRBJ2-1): GAGVSQSPSNKVTEKGKDVELRCDPISGHTALYWYRQSLGQGLEFLIYFQGNSAPDKSGLPSDRFSAERTGGSVSTLTIQRTQQEDSAVYLCASSLVVGLAEQFFGPGTRLTVL.

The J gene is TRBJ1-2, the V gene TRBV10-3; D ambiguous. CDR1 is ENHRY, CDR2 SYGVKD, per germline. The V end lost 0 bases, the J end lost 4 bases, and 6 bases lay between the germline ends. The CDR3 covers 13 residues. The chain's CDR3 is CAISESNAYGYTF. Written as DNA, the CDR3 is TGTGCCATCAGTGAGTCAAATGCCTATGGCTACACCTTC.

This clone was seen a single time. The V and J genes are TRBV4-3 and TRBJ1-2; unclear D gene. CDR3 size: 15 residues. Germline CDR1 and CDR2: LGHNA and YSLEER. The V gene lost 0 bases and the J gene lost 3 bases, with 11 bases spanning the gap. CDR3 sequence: CASSQDDYRDYGYTF. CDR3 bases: TGCGCCAGCAGCCAAGATGATTACAGAGACTATGGCTACACCTTC.

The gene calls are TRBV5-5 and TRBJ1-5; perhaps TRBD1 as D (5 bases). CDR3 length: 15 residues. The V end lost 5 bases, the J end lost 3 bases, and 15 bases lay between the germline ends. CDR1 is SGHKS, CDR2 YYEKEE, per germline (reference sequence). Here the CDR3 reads CASRPGRRFNQPQHF. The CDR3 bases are TGTGCCAGCAGGCCGGGACGGAGATTCAATCAGCCCCAGCATTTT.

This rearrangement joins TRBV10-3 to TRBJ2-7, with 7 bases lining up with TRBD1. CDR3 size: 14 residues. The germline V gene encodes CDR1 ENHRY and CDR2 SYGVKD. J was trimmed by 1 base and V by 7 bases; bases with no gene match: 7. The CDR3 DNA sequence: TGTGCCATCAAAGACACGGACAGGTCCTACGAGCAGTACTTC. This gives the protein CAIKDTDRSYEQYF.

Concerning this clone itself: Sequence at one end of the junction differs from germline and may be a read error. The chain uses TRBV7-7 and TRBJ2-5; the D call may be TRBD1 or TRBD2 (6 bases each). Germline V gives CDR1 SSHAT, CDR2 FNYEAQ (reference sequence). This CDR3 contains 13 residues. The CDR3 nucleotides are TGTGCTAGCAGCCTCCTAGGGGGGGAGACCCAGTACTTC. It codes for CASSLLGGETQYF.

The CDR3 coding sequence is TGTGCCAGCATTGGGAGCTCCTACGAGCAGTACTTC. Residues: CASIGSSYEQYF. V usage is TRBV6-5 and J usage is TRBJ2-7; TRBD2 might be the D (5 bases). Germline-derived CDR1 and CDR2 are MNHEY and SVGAGI. The CDR3 is 12 amino acids. With 7 bases removed from V and 0 bases from J, the gap between germline ends came to 7 bases.

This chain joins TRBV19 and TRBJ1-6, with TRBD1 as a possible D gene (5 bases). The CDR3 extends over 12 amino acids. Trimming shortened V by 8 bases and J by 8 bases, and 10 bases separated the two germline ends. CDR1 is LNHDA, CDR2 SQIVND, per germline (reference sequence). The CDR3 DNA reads TGTGCCAGTCGACAGATTCATTCACCCCTCCACTTT. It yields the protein CASRQIHSPLHF.

Here the CDR3 DNA reads TGTGCCAGCAGCACAAACGACAGGGGGAATCAGCCCCAGCATTTT. It translates to CASSTNDRGNQPQHF. V gene TRBV5-8 combines with J gene TRBJ1-5, with 9 positions matching TRBD1. After removal of 4 bases from V and 4 bases from J, the junction contained 6 bases not matched to a gene. CDR3 length equals 15 residues. CDR1 is SGHTS and CDR2 is YDEGEE in the germline V gene.